This is a list of T cell receptor beta chains from one sample in a study of cytomegalovirus exposure and HLA in healthy donors. Data came from immunoSEQ multiplex PCR; TCRdb stores just in-frame clones and leaves some out. Of around 130,000 clones in the sample, around 72% were seen once. Material for sequencing was PBMCs. These receptors all come from a woman aged 40 to 50 in good health and CMV-seronegative. The CDR3 runs from the conserved cysteine through the conserved F or W. The D gene is left open where the match is weak. Clone size is shown for a subset of rows, as once, few, many or a class of expanded clone.

d_gene: TRBD2
v_gene: TRBV5-3
abundance: NA
j_gene: TRBJ2-7
CDR3aa: CARSLGRGDNYEQYF
CDR3nt: TGTGCCAGAAGCTTGGGGCGGGGGGACAACTACGAGCAGTACTTC

d_gene: NA
v_gene: TRBV2
abundance: NA
j_gene: TRBJ2-2
CDR3aa: CASSLISTGELFF
CDR3nt: TGTGCCAGCAGTCTTATTTCCACCGGGGAGCTGTTTTTT

d_gene: NA
v_gene: TRBV23-1
abundance: NA
j_gene: TRBJ1-2
CDR3aa: CASSQSWSPCLSNYGYTF
CDR3nt: TGCGCCAGCAGTCAATCGTGGAGCCCTTGCCTTTCTAACTATGGCTACACCTTC

d_gene: NA
v_gene: TRBV5-1
abundance: once
j_gene: TRBJ2-7
CDR3aa: CASSPSSGYEQYF
CDR3nt: TGCGCCAGCAGCCCTTCCTCAGGATACGAGCAGTACTTC

d_gene: TRBD2
v_gene: TRBV28
abundance: NA
j_gene: TRBJ2-5
CDR3aa: CASSPGTSPLHRYF
CDR3nt: TGTGCCAGCAGTCCCGGGACTAGCCCGCTTCATCGGTACTTC

d_gene: NA
v_gene: TRBV2
abundance: NA
j_gene: TRBJ1-2
CDR3aa: CASSEKMTASYGYTF
CDR3nt: TGTGCCAGCAGTGAAAAAATGACGGCTAGCTATGGCTACACCTTC

d_gene: NA
v_gene: TRBV6-1
abundance: NA
j_gene: TRBJ1-5
CDR3aa: CASSEGGGFNQPQHF
CDR3nt: TGTGCCAGCAGTGAGGGAGGGGGTTTCAATCAGCCCCAGCATTTT

d_gene: TRBD1
v_gene: TRBV18
abundance: NA
j_gene: TRBJ1-2
CDR3aa: CASSSDRANYGYTF
CDR3nt: TGTGCCAGCTCATCAGACAGGGCTAACTATGGCTACACCTTC

d_gene: TRBD1
v_gene: TRBV29-1
abundance: once
j_gene: TRBJ2-7
CDR3aa: CSVEGMGDRGIPYEQYF
CDR3nt: TGCAGCGTTGAAGGGATGGGGGACAGGGGGATACCGTACGAGCAGTACTTC

d_gene: TRBD1
v_gene: TRBV7-8
abundance: NA
j_gene: TRBJ1-5
CDR3aa: CASSLGGQGDNQPQHF
CDR3nt: TGTGCCAGCAGCTTGGGGGGACAGGGAGATAATCAGCCCCAGCATTTT

d_gene: TRBD2
v_gene: TRBV5-1
abundance: NA
j_gene: TRBJ2-7
CDR3aa: CASSSLKSGLGTYEQYF
CDR3nt: TGCGCCAGCAGCTCTCTAAAATCGGGACTAGGGACCTACGAGCAGTACTTC

d_gene: TRBD1
v_gene: TRBV29-1
abundance: NA
j_gene: TRBJ2-1
CDR3aa: CSVASQGDNEQFF
CDR3nt: TGCAGCGTAGCATCACAGGGGGACAATGAGCAGTTCTTC

d_gene: TRBD1
v_gene: TRBV18
abundance: NA
j_gene: TRBJ2-7
CDR3aa: CASSTGTGGTEQYF
CDR3nt: TGTGCCAGCTCGACCGGGACAGGGGGAACGGAGCAGTACTTC

d_gene: TRBD2
v_gene: TRBV9
abundance: NA
j_gene: TRBJ2-1
CDR3aa: CASSSQSLASNEQFF
CDR3nt: TGTGCCAGCAGCTCTCAGTCACTAGCGTCGAATGAGCAGTTCTTC